The 27 T cell receptor beta chains below were found in one sample sequenced in a study of T-cell memory formation after mild COVID-19 (dated by TCRdb to the early 2020s). Receptors were amplified or captured by 5' RACE. The sequencer listed for this sample is Illumina NovaSeq 6000. TCRdb cleaned the public reads at Q25 with fastp, built clones with MiXCR and kept in-frame beta chains. Each entry is one CDR3 protein sequence, shown with its most common DNA and genes. This sample lists about 320,000 distinct CDR3 sequences; roughly an eighth were detected once. The top ten constitute around 23% of the sample. The sample was PBMCs or a T cell subset sorted from them (not recorded which). The receptors here all came from a man between 18 and 29 years old who had mild COVID-19 (a few samples of this study predate the infection). The sample titles of this study are shuffled in the database, so cell type and time point are left out; the donor was told from shared clones.

The chain uses TRBV29-1 and TRBJ2-3; D not resolved. This CDR3 has 13 amino acids. The germline CDR1 and CDR2 sequences are SQVTM and ANQGSEA. Trimming left V 7 bases short and J 1 base short, with 12 bases between. CDR3 sequence: CSAPGQGTDTQYF. For the CDR3, the DNA is TGCAGCGCCCCCGGGCAGGGCACAGATACGCAGTATTTT.

This clonotype was seen more than once but under ten times. The CDR3: CASSPPRAGTDTQYF. CDR3 sequence (DNA): TGTGCCAGCTCACCACCGCGGGCAGGCACAGATACGCAGTATTTT. This chain links TRBV18 with TRBJ2-3, with D possibly matching TRBD2 (5 bases). The CDR3 covers 15 residues. The V end lost 0 bases, the J end lost 1 base, and 8 bases lay between the germline ends. The germline V gene encodes CDR1 KGHSH and CDR2 LQKENI. Supplemented by reference TRBV18 and TRBJ2-3, the full variable domain reads NAGVMQNPRHLVRRRGQEARLRCSPMKGHSHVYWYRQLPEEGLKFMVYLQKENIIDESGMPKERFSAEFPKEGPSILRIQQVVRGDSAAYFCASSPPRAGTDTQYFGPGTRLTVL.

This clonotype came up many times. CDR3 residues: CASSLSGLAGISTDTQYF. The DNA of the CDR3 is TGTGCCAGCAGCTTGTCCGGACTAGCGGGGATTAGCACAGATACGCAGTATTTT. The V and J genes are TRBV7-2 and TRBJ2-3; 12 bases line up with TRBD2. This CDR3 region has 18 residues. CDR1 is SGHTA and CDR2 is FQGNSA in the germline V gene. V was clipped by 3 bases and J by 0 bases; unmatched bases: 7. Full variable domain (missing parts from reference TRBV7-2 and TRBJ2-3): GAGVSQSPSNKVTEKGKDVELRCDPISGHTALYWYRQSLGQGLEFLIYFQGNSAPDKSGLPSDRFSAERTGGSVSTLTIQRTQQEDSAVYLCASSLSGLAGISTDTQYFGPGTRLTVL.

This clonotype has just a few counts. This chain connects TRBV5-5 to TRBJ2-7; D possibly uses TRBD1 or TRBD2 (5 bases each). CDR3 length equals 13 residues. Germline V gives CDR1 SGHKS, CDR2 YYEKEE (reference sequence). Deletions cut 0 bases from V and 6 bases from J, with 10 bases between. CDR3 residues: CASSLVRGSEQYF. CDR3 coding DNA: TGTGCCAGCAGCTTGGTCCGGGGCAGCGAGCAGTACTTC.

The chain has TRBV7-2 and TRBJ2-5; D gene uncertain. The CDR3 contains 13 residues. The germline V gene encodes CDR1 SGHTA and CDR2 FQGNSA. V lost 4 bases and J 9 bases, leaving 15 bases between the germline ends. This chain's CDR3 is CASSSTLWEAQYF. CDR3 nucleotides: TGTGCCAGCAGCTCAACCCTCTGGGAAGCCCAGTACTTC.

This clonotype was observed a handful of times. The chain recombines TRBV6-2 or TRBV6-3 with TRBJ2-3; D may be TRBD1 or TRBD2 (5 bases each). V lost 6 bases and J lost 2, with 21 bases in between. The germline gives CDR1 MNHEY, CDR2 SVGEGT. This CDR3 has 17 residues. The CDR3 DNA sequence: TGTGCCAGCAGCGCCTGGGACCCCGCAAGGTCCACAGATACGCAGTATTTT. It encodes CASSAWDPARSTDTQYF.

The chain links TRBV12-3 or TRBV12-4 to TRBJ2-3; 8 bases map to TRBD2. The CDR3 runs to 15 residues. The V segment lost 7 bases and the J segment 4 bases; nucleotides outside the gene matches: 10. The CDR3 DNA is TGTGCCAGCACCCTACGGACTAGCAGATCAGATACGCAGTATTTT. This translates into CASTLRTSRSDTQYF.

This clonotype was seen a few times. The chain carries TRBV7-2 and TRBJ2-2, with TRBD2 as a possible D gene (6 bases). V was clipped by 3 bases and J by 5 bases, with 13 bases between them. The CDR3 spans 15 residues. From germline, CDR1 is SGHTA and CDR2 FQGNSA. The CDR3 loop reads CASSFGGRVTGELFF. CDR3 bases: TGTGCCAGCAGCTTCGGGGGAAGGGTAACCGGGGAGCTGTTTTTT.

The chain is built from TRBV6-5 and TRBJ1-5, with D unresolved. CDR1 is MNHEY, CDR2 SVGAGI, per germline. V lost 6 bases, J lost 0 bases, and 18 bases lay in between. CDR3 length: 17 amino acids. The CDR3 DNA follows: TGTGCCAGCAGCCCCGGCCACTCTTGGTATAGCAATCAGCCCCAGCATTTT. Encoded protein: CASSPGHSWYSNQPQHF.

The chain couples TRBV25-1 to TRBJ2-7, with no clear D. The CDR3 is made up of 14 amino acids. Germline assignment: CDR1 MGHDK and CDR2 SYGVNS. Trimming left V 1 base short and J 5 bases short, with 12 bases between. The DNA for the CDR3 is TGTGCCAGCAGTGAATCCCCCGGACGGAACGAGCAGTACTTC. It yields the protein CASSESPGRNEQYF.

This clonotype was detected only once. The chain has TRBV20-1 and TRBJ1-2; D call uncertain. The V gene lost 5 bases and the J gene lost 6 bases, with 4 bases spanning the gap. Per germline, CDR1 DFQATT and CDR2 SNEGSKA (reference sequence). The CDR3 extends over 9 amino acids. This chain's CDR3 is CSAGDGYTF. CDR3 DNA: TGCAGTGCTGGCGATGGCTACACCTTC.

The sample holds a few counts of this clonotype. The CDR3 loop reads CASSQGWTVTGELFF. CDR3 DNA: TGCGCCAGCAGCCAAGGATGGACAGTCACCGGGGAGCTGTTTTTT. This rearrangement joins TRBV4-1 to TRBJ2-2; possibly TRBD1 for D (6 bases). This CDR3 contains 15 residues. Germline-derived CDR1 and CDR2 are MGHRA and YSYEKL. V lost 1 base to trimming and J lost 4 bases, with 10 bases between them.

This clonotype was seen a handful of times. The chain links TRBV6-1 to TRBJ2-1, with D perhaps matching TRBD1 (7 bases). The CDR3 is made up of 18 amino acids. Looked up from germline, CDR1 is MNHNS and CDR2 is SASEGT. Trimming cost V 1 base and J 5 bases, with 21 bases left between them. DNA for the CDR3: TGTGCCAGCAGTGAAGTCGGATTATCGGCAGGGGGGAACAATGAGCAGTTCTTC. As protein: CASSEVGLSAGGNNEQFF.

This clonotype was observed a handful of times. The V call is TRBV5-1, the J call TRBJ2-3, with D perhaps TRBD1 or TRBD2 (5 bases each). Per germline, CDR1 SGHRS and CDR2 YFSETQ. Trimming shortened V by 2 bases and J by 2 bases, and 12 bases separated the two germline ends. The CDR3 totals 15 residues. DNA of the CDR3: TGCGCCAGCAGCTTAGACGGGGCGACCACAGATACGCAGTATTTT. It specifies CASSLDGATTDTQYF.

The chain has TRBV28 and TRBJ2-3; possible D gene TRBD2, 7 bases. The V end was cut by 11 bases, the J end by 4 bases, with 13 bases between. Germline loops: CDR1 MDHEN, CDR2 SYDVKM. The CDR3 is made up of 12 amino acids. The CDR3: CAGGGFSDTQYF. CDR3 bases: TGTGCCGGCGGGGGCTTCTCAGATACGCAGTATTTT.

This clonotype has only a few counts. The chain links TRBV6-2 or TRBV6-3 to TRBJ1-5; TRBD1 agrees at 7 bases. Germline V gene sequence: CDR1 MNHEY, CDR2 SVGEGT. The CDR3 has 13 amino acids. J was trimmed by 4 bases and V by 7 bases; bases with no gene match: 4. The CDR3 nucleotides are TGTGCCAGCACCGAACAGGGGAATCAGCCCCAGCATTTT. It codes for CASTEQGNQPQHF.

At least ten counts were recorded for this clonotype. This sequence joins TRBV4-1 and TRBJ2-5; D assignment may be TRBD1 or TRBD2 (5 bases each). Germline CDR1 MGHRA, CDR2 YSYEKL. Trimming cost V 5 bases and J 5 bases, with 18 bases left between them. This CDR3 comprises 15 residues. In DNA, the CDR3 is TGCGCCAGCAGCAAAGGAAGACAGCGCGGGGAGACCCAGTACTTC. The encoded protein is CASSKGRQRGETQYF.

The chain employs TRBV11-2 and TRBJ2-5, with D tentatively TRBD1 (8 bases). This CDR3 has 16 residues. Trimming cost V 1 base and J 5 bases, with 17 bases left between them. Germline CDR1 is SGHAT and CDR2 is FQNNGV. In DNA form, the CDR3 reads TGTGCCAGCAGCTTAGCGGACAGGGAGGGTATGGAGACCCAGTACTTC. It is translated as CASSLADREGMETQYF.

This sequence joins TRBV6-2 or TRBV6-3 and TRBJ1-1, with no clear D. The germline V and J ends were trimmed by 6 bases and 5 bases, with 13 bases remaining between them. In germline, CDR1 is MNHEY, CDR2 SVGEGT. The CDR3 loop spans 13 amino acids. The CDR3 protein is CASSEQLRTEAFF. DNA of the CDR3: TGTGCCAGCAGCGAACAATTAAGGACTGAAGCTTTCTTT.

In its sample, this clonotype was seen a few times. V usage is TRBV7-9 and J usage is TRBJ1-2, with D possibly matching TRBD1 (5 bases). This CDR3 contains 13 residues. V lost 11 bases and J lost 2, with 15 bases in between. The germline V gene has CDR1 SEHNR and CDR2 FQNEAQ (reference sequence). CDR3 nucleotide sequence: TGTGCCCTCCCTGGAGGACACAACTATGGCTACACCTTC. Translation: CALPGGHNYGYTF.

This clonotype was counted between two and nine times. The chain recombines TRBV29-1 with TRBJ1-2, with 7 nucleotides matching TRBD1. Germline loops: CDR1 SQVTM, CDR2 ANQGSEA. The CDR3 totals 11 residues. The ends lost 8 bases at V and 8 bases at J; junction bases unmatched: 8. The CDR3 spells CSLWDRGGYTF. DNA for the CDR3: TGCAGCCTCTGGGACAGAGGAGGCTACACCTTC.

The chain has TRBV11-1 and TRBJ2-7, with 9 bases lining up with TRBD2. V trimming: 1 base; J trimming: 3 bases; junction bases outside the gene matches: 1. This CDR3 is built from 14 residues. Germline V gene lookup returns CDR1 SGHAT and CDR2 FQDESV (reference sequence). In DNA form, the CDR3 reads TGTGCCAGCAGCTTAGAACTAGCGGGCTACGAGCAGTACTTC. Its translation: CASSLELAGYEQYF. Full variable domain (remainder filled in from reference TRBV11-1 and TRBJ2-7): EAEVAQSPRYKITEKSQAVAFWCDPISGHATLYWYRQILGQGPELLVQFQDESVVDDSQLPKDRFSAERLKGVDSTLKIQPAELGDSAMYLCASSLELAGYEQYFGPGTRLTVT.

This clonotype appeared a few times. The chain employs TRBV4-2 and TRBJ2-5, with a tentative D call TRBD2 (6 bases). CDR1 and CDR2 from the germline V gene are LGHNA and YNFKEQ. CDR3 size: 16 residues. Trimming removed 0 bases at V and 2 bases at J, with 13 bases between. The CDR3 region is CASSQDAAGRQETQYF. For the CDR3, the DNA is TGTGCCAGCAGCCAAGATGCGGCAGGGAGGCAAGAGACCCAGTACTTC.

The rearrangement links TRBV4-3 to TRBJ2-3; 10 bases are a match to TRBD1. The CDR3 loop spans 15 amino acids. V trimming: 0 bases; J trimming: 5 bases; junction bases outside the gene matches: 2. In germline, CDR1 is LGHNA, CDR2 YSLEER. CDR3 amino acids: CASSQETGGLDTQYF. Written as DNA, the CDR3 is TGCGCCAGCAGCCAAGAGACAGGGGGCCTAGATACGCAGTATTTT.

This sequence joins TRBV5-1 and TRBJ2-1; D is unresolved. V was pared by 2 bases and J by 5 bases, with 5 bases between. Germline CDR1 reads SGHRS; CDR2 reads YFSETQ. The CDR3 runs to 12 residues. CDR3 DNA sequence: TGCGCCAGCAGCTTTGTCAACAATGAGCAGTTCTTC. Amino acid sequence: CASSFVNNEQFF.

This clonotype was counted a few times. This chain joins TRBV4-1 and TRBJ2-1; the D call may be TRBD1 or TRBD2 (6 bases each). The V end lost 3 bases, the J end lost 4 bases, and 16 bases lay between the germline ends. Germline V gene data show CDR1 as MGHRA and CDR2 as YSYEKL. The CDR3 sequence is 16 residues long. As DNA, the CDR3 is TGCGCCAGCAGCCAGCGCGGGGCAGGGGCGTACAATGAGCAGTTCTTC. Its protein product is CASSQRGAGAYNEQFF.

The chain joins TRBV6-1 to TRBJ1-1; D possibly corresponds to TRBD1 (5 bases). Germline-derived CDR1 and CDR2 are MNHNS and SASEGT. The CDR3 extends over 13 amino acids. With 3 bases removed from V and 10 bases from J, the gap between germline ends came to 15 bases. CDR3 sequence reads: CASSEAPRGVAFF. In DNA, the CDR3 is TGTGCCAGCAGTGAGGCACCTAGGGGAGTAGCTTTCTTT.